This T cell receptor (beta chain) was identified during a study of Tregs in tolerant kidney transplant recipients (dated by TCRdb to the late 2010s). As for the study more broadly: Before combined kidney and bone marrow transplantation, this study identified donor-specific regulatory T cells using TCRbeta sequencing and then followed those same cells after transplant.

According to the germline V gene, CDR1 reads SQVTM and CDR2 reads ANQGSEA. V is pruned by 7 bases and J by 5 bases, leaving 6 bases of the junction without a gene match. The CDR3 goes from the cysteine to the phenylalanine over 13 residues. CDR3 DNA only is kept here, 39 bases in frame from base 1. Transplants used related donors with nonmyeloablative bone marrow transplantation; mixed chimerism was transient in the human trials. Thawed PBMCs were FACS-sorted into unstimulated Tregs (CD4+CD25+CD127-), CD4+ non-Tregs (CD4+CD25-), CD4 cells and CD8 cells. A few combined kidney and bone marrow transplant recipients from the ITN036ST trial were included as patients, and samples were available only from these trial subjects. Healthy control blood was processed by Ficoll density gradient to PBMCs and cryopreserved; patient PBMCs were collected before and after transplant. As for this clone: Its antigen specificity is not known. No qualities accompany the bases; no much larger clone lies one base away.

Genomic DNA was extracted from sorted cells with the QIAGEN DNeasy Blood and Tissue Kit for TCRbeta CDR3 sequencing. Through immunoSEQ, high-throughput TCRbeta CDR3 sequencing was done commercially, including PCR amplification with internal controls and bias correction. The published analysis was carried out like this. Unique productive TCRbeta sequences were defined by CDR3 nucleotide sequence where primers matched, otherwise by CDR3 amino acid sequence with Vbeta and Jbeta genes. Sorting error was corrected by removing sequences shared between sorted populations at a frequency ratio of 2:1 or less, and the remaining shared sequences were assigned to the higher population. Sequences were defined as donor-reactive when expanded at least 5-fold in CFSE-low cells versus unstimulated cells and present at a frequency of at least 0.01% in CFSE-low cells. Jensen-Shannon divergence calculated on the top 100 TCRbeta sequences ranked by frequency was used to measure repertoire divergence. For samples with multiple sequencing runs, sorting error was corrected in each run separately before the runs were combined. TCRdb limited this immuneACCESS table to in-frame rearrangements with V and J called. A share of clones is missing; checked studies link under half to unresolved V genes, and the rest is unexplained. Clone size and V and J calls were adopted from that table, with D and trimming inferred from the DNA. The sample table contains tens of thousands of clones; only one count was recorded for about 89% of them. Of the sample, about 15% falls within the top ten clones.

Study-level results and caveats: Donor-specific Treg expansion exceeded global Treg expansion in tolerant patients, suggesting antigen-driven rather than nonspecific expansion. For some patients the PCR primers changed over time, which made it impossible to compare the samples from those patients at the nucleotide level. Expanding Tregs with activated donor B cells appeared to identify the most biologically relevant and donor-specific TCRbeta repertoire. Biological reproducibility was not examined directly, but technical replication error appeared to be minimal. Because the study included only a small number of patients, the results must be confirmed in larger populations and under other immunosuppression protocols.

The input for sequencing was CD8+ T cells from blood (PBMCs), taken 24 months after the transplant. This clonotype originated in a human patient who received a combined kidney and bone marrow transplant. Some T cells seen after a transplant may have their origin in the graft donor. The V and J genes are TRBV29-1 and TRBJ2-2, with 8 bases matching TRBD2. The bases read TGCAGCGGAGCGGGAGTGGTTACCGGGGAGCTGTTTTTT. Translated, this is CSGAGVVTGELFF.